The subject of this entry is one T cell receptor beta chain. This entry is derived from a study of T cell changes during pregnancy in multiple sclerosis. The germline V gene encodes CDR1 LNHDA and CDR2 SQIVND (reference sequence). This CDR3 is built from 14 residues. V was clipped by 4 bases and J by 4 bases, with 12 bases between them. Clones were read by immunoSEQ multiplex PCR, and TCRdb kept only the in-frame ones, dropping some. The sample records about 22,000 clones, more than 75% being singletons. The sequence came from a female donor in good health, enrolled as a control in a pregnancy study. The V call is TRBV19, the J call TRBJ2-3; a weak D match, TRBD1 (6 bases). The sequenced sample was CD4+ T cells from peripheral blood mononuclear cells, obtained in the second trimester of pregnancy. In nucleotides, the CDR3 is TGTGCCAGTAGTAGCCGGACAGTGTCAGATACGCAGTATTTT. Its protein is CASSSRTVSDTQYF.